The text below deals with one TCR beta chain. Authors' data handling: Amplified reference gene primers provided the basis for estimating nucleated cell counts. Libraries were prepared by immunoSEQ multiplex PCR; TCRdb keeps only in-frame clonotypes and omits some of them. From that table come the V and J calls and clone size; the DNA was used to work out D and trimming. The profile shows about 60,000 clones, about 89% of them singletons. The data derive from a study of blood T cell repertoires in COVID-19. Study details: Samples representing acute and convalescent COVID-19 were sourced from the United States, Italy and Spain. PBMCs, B-cell-depleted T cells, or T cells provided the cDNA or gDNA that made up the material.

The germline CDR1 and CDR2 sequences are MNHNY and SVGAGI (reference sequence). The CDR3 is 17 amino acids. V shed 5 bases and J 5 bases; nucleotides not matched to a gene: 9. Sequencing was done on a sample of peripheral blood. The origin of this receptor is a woman aged 60 to 75 with active COVID-19. The genes are TRBV6-6 and TRBJ2-1; 13 bases align to TRBD2. Written as DNA, the CDR3 is TGTGCCAGCAGTCCGTGGACTAGCGGGGGCTCAAACAATGAGCAGTTCTTC. It is translated as CASSPWTSGGSNNEQFF.